The T cell receptor beta chain described here comes from a study of response to subunit inactivated influenza vaccine. Per germline, CDR1 SGHAT and CDR2 FQNNGV. The V segment lost 2 bases and the J segment 9 bases; nucleotides outside the gene matches: 10. The CDR3 is 15 residues long. Regarding the study as a whole: Each seasonal influenza vaccination recruits few new T cells, the authors suggested.

TCRdb re-called the RT-PCR reads through MiXCR, storing one row per CDR3 protein. The sample holds 450,000 to 550,000 distinct CDR3 sequences, roughly 23% seen once. About this clonotype itself: Its specificity is not known.

The TCR originated in a man aged 45-60 years who received an inactivated influenza vaccine. The specimen comprised CD4+ T cells sorted from PBMCs, sampled 5 days after vaccination. This chain joins TRBV11-2 and TRBJ2-5; 9 nucleotides match TRBD1. The CDR3 sequence is CASSLRQGGQVAQYF. The CDR3 region has the DNA TGTGCCAGCAGCTTAAGACAGGGGGGACAAGTGGCCCAGTACTTC.